These 27 T cell receptor beta chains share one sample of origin, sequenced in a study of T-cell reconstitution after alpha-beta-depleted transplantation in children. The TCRbeta library was prepared with unique molecular identifiers. TCRdb processed the PCR reads anew with MiXCR; each CDR3 protein has one entry. This table holds around 600,000 distinct CDR3 sequences, 23% found once. Sequenced material: PBMCs, mostly from graft donor cells, taken 360 days after TCRalphabeta/CD19-depleted stem cell transplant. These TCRs come from a boy younger than two who had a stem cell transplant for acute myeloid leukemia, so the T cells may come from the graft donor.

V is TRBV6-1 and J is TRBJ2-1; the match to TRBD1 covers 7 bases. Germline CDR1 and CDR2: MNHNS and SASEGT. The CDR3 has 16 residues. V lost 5 bases to trimming and J lost 3 bases; unmatched junction nucleotides: 10. CDR3 in amino acids: CASSKHRGSIYNEQFF. In DNA, the CDR3 is TGTGCCAGCAGTAAACACAGGGGATCGATCTACAATGAGCAGTTCTTC.

This clonotype was detected ten times or more. The chain couples TRBV4-3 to TRBJ2-3; D uncertain. The CDR3 has 17 amino acids. V lost 0 bases and J lost 3, with 16 bases in between. CDR1 is LGHNA and CDR2 is YSLEER in the germline V gene. The CDR3 loop reads CASSQDPAPSRTDTQYF. The CDR3 DNA reads as TGCGCCAGCAGCCAAGATCCGGCCCCCTCTCGAACAGATACGCAGTATTTT.

Many counts were recorded for this clonotype. This chain connects TRBV9 to TRBJ2-2; D unclear. Germline values: CDR1 SGDLS, CDR2 YYNGEE. The CDR3 runs 14 residues. Trimming removed 4 bases at V and 4 bases at J, with 11 bases between. CDR3 residues: CASSYATTTGELFF. CDR3 DNA: TGTGCCAGCAGCTATGCTACCACCACCGGGGAGCTGTTTTTT.

This clonotype was detected only a few times. DNA for the CDR3: TGTGCCATCAGTGGTGGACAGTATAGCAATCAGCCCCAGCATTTT. This encodes CAISGGQYSNQPQHF. This chain joins TRBV10-3 and TRBJ1-5; perhaps TRBD1 as D (6 bases). This CDR3 spans 15 amino acids. Per germline, CDR1 ENHRY and CDR2 SYGVKD. The V end was cut by 4 bases, the J end by 0 bases, with 10 bases between.

This chain links TRBV20-1 with TRBJ2-1; TRBD2 matches at 10 bases. The CDR3 is 16 residues long. The germline CDR1 and CDR2 sequences are DFQATT and SNEGSKA (reference sequence). With 3 bases clipped from V and 5 bases from J, the junction kept 10 bases outside the gene matches. The CDR3 here is CSASKRGGSKNNEQFF. The DNA of the CDR3 is TGCAGTGCTAGTAAGCGGGGGGGCTCCAAGAACAATGAGCAGTTCTTC.

This clonotype appeared many times. The chain carries TRBV12-3 or TRBV12-4 and TRBJ2-5; D ambiguous. CDR3 length: 13 amino acids. V shed 6 bases and J shed 5 bases, with 13 bases lying between them. As DNA, the CDR3 is TGTGCCAGCAGCCTACCTACCCGGGAGACCCAGTACTTC. Residues: CASSLPTRETQYF.

The chain employs TRBV20-1 and TRBJ2-7; the D call may be TRBD1 or TRBD2 (5 bases each). The CDR3 contains 12 residues. CDR1 is DFQATT, CDR2 SNEGSKA, per germline (reference sequence). V lost 1 base, J lost 6 bases, and 10 bases lay in between. CDR3 coding DNA: TGCAGTGCTAGAGGCCCGGGGACCGAGCAGTACTTC. Its protein is CSARGPGTEQYF.

V gene TRBV12-3 or TRBV12-4 combines with J gene TRBJ1-2, with D possibly TRBD1 on 5 matching bases. Trimming shortened V by 0 bases and J by 8 bases, and 10 bases separated the two germline ends. This CDR3 region has 13 residues. The CDR3 protein is CASSLAWGPGYTF. As DNA, the CDR3 is TGTGCCAGCAGTTTAGCATGGGGACCGGGCTACACCTTC.

Of note for this clonotype: Possible read error: a much larger clone is one base away. The chain recombines TRBV21-1 with TRBJ2-7. TRBV21-1 is flagged as a pseudogene. The CDR3 sequence is 14 residues long. In DNA form, the CDR3 reads TGTGCCAGCAGCCTGAACGGTTACTCCTACGAGCAGTACTTC. This sequence encodes CASSLNGYSYEQYF.

V usage is TRBV6-5 and J usage is TRBJ2-7, with TRBD1 matching 8 bases. The CDR3 totals 16 residues. CDR1 and CDR2 from the germline V gene are MNHEY and SVGAGI. J was trimmed by 3 bases and V by 0 bases; bases with no gene match: 7. This chain's CDR3 is CASSYSKGTGGYEQYF. DNA for the CDR3: TGTGCCAGCAGTTACTCTAAGGGGACAGGTGGCTACGAGCAGTACTTC.

DNA for the CDR3: TGTGCCAGCAGCCGACTAGCGGGGAGCTACGAGCAGTACGTC. The encoded protein is CASSRLAGSYEQYV. The chain has TRBV28 and TRBJ2-7, with 11 bases aligning to TRBD2. Germline V CDR1 and CDR2: MDHEN, SYDVKM. The CDR3 loop spans 14 amino acids. The J segment lost 3 bases and the V segment lost 6 bases, leaving 4 bases of the junction unmatched.

This clonotype was detected a few times. V gene TRBV29-1 combines with J gene TRBJ1-5; possible D gene TRBD1, 6 bases. Germline V gives CDR1 SQVTM, CDR2 ANQGSEA. This CDR3 comprises 14 residues. V lost 7 bases and J lost 6, with 19 bases in between. The CDR3 region is CSAEQGGGPQPQHF. The CDR3 nucleotides read TGCAGCGCCGAACAGGGAGGAGGACCTCAGCCCCAGCATTTT.

The table lists this clonotype with a few counts. This chain uses TRBV20-1 with TRBJ2-7, with 7 nucleotides matching TRBD1. Germline-derived CDR1 and CDR2 are DFQATT and SNEGSKA (reference sequence). The V segment lost 3 bases and the J segment 0 bases; nucleotides outside the gene matches: 8. The CDR3 consists of 15 residues. The CDR3 here is CSASHRDRSSYEQYF. For the CDR3, the DNA is TGCAGTGCTAGTCACAGGGACAGAAGCTCCTACGAGCAGTACTTC.

The V call is TRBV19, the J call TRBJ2-7; D is undetermined. V was cut by 9 bases and J by 4 bases, with 19 bases left in between. This CDR3 spans 14 amino acids. Germline V lookup: CDR1 LNHDA, CDR2 SQIVND (reference sequence). CDR3 nucleotides: TGTGCCAGCCCTTCCGTGGGGAACCCTTACGAGCAGTACGTC. As protein: CASPSVGNPYEQYV.

The rearrangement links TRBV2 to TRBJ1-4, with a weak D call TRBD1 (5 bases). The CDR3 sequence is 19 residues long. V was shortened by 10 bases and J by 0 bases, with 27 bases between the two germline ends. Germline V gives CDR1 SNHLY, CDR2 FYNNEI. In nucleotides, the CDR3 is TGTGCCATCTGCTTGACGTTGGGCAGGGAGGGAACAACTAATGAAAAACTGTTTTTT. Its translation: CAICLTLGREGTTNEKLFF.

The chain couples TRBV29-1 to TRBJ2-1; D may be TRBD1 or TRBD2 (6 bases each). The V gene lost 1 base and the J gene lost 5 bases, with 12 bases spanning the gap. The length of the CDR3 is 14 residues. CDR1 is SQVTM and CDR2 is ANQGSEA in the germline V gene. CDR3 sequence reads: CSVEGGAGNNEQFF. DNA of the CDR3: TGCAGCGTTGAAGGGGGGGCAGGAAACAATGAGCAGTTCTTC.

This clonotype was observed at least ten times. The rearrangement links TRBV5-5 to TRBJ2-1; 11 nucleotides align to TRBD1. V was clipped by 5 bases and J by 8 bases; unmatched bases: 6. The CDR3 length is 14 residues. Germline V lookup: CDR1 SGHKS, CDR2 YYEKEE (reference sequence). CDR3 DNA: TGTGCCAGCAGTCGGGACAGGGGGGGCGATGAGCAGTTCTTC. This translates into CASSRDRGGDEQFF.

The table lists this clonotype with many counts. The chain has TRBV5-6 and TRBJ2-1; a weak D match, TRBD1 (5 bases). The V gene lost 4 bases and the J gene lost 0 bases, with 11 bases spanning the gap. CDR1 and CDR2 (germline): SGHDT, YYEEEE. This CDR3 spans 15 amino acids. CDR3 in amino acids: CASSKKGASYNEQFF. CDR3 DNA sequence: TGTGCCAGCAGCAAGAAAGGGGCCTCCTACAATGAGCAGTTCTTC.

This clonotype was picked up a small number of times. CDR3 sequence reads: CASSYSPAYNEQFF. In DNA, the CDR3 is TGTGCCAGCAGTTACTCCCCTGCCTACAATGAGCAGTTCTTC. V usage is TRBV6-5 and J usage is TRBJ2-1; D gene ambiguous. The CDR3 is made up of 14 amino acids. The germline gives CDR1 MNHEY, CDR2 SVGAGI. The V end was cut by 0 bases, the J end by 2 bases, with 5 bases between.

This clonotype appeared a few times. The V call is TRBV6-5, the J call TRBJ2-3, with no clear D. The CDR3 is 16 residues long. The germline gives CDR1 MNHEY, CDR2 SVGAGI. Deletions cut 5 bases from V and 0 bases from J, with 15 bases between. This chain's CDR3 is CASSHQGQPSTDTQYF. DNA for the CDR3: TGTGCCAGCAGTCACCAAGGGCAGCCTAGCACAGATACGCAGTATTTT.

The sample holds many counts of this clonotype. This chain uses TRBV3-1 with TRBJ1-1, with no clear D. The CDR3 is 14 amino acids. With 0 bases removed from V and 7 bases from J, the gap between germline ends came to 12 bases. The germline V gene encodes CDR1 LGHDT and CDR2 YNNKEL (reference sequence). The CDR3, as DNA: TGTGCCAGCAGCCAAGATCTGGGGATCCTTGAAGCTTTCTTT. Protein sequence: CASSQDLGILEAFF. Together with reference TRBV3-1 and TRBJ1-1, the CDR3 gives the full variable domain: DTAVSQTPKYLVTQMGNDKSIKCEQNLGHDTMYWYKQDSKKFLKIMFSYNNKELIINETVPNRFSPKSPDKAHLNLHINSLELGDSAVYFCASSQDLGILEAFFGQGTRLTVV.

This clonotype was recorded many times. The chain joins TRBV6-5 to TRBJ2-1; D is unresolved. Trimming took 0 bases from V and 8 from J, leaving 11 bases between them. CDR1 MNHEY and CDR2 SVGAGI come from the germline V gene. The CDR3 length is 14 residues. CDR3 sequence (DNA): TGTGCCAGCAGTTACTCGAATGGGAAAGATGAGCAGTTCTTC. Translation: CASSYSNGKDEQFF.

This clonotype was detected many times. This chain connects TRBV12-3 or TRBV12-4 to TRBJ2-5; D is possibly TRBD1 or TRBD2 (5 bases each). This CDR3 spans 14 amino acids. The V gene lost 3 bases and the J gene lost 9 bases, with 17 bases spanning the gap. The CDR3 spells CASSLGRGPEAQYF. The DNA of the CDR3 is TGTGCCAGCAGTTTGGGAAGGGGCCCGGAGGCCCAGTACTTC.

The sample holds a few counts of this clonotype. This chain joins TRBV6-2 or TRBV6-3 and TRBJ2-1, with D hard to call. V lost 0 bases, J lost 5 bases, and 8 bases lay in between. Looked up from germline, CDR1 is MNHEY and CDR2 is SVGEGT. The CDR3 has 14 amino acids. The CDR3 coding sequence is TGTGCCAGCAGTTACTCGAAGGGCGACAATGAGCAGTTCTTC. This codes for CASSYSKGDNEQFF.

The rearrangement links TRBV5-1 to TRBJ2-2; D gene uncertain. Germline V gene data show CDR1 as SGHRS and CDR2 as YFSETQ. V was clipped by 6 bases and J by 3 bases, with 9 bases between them. The CDR3 loop spans 13 amino acids. The CDR3 sequence is CASTFGDTGELFF. CDR3 coding DNA: TGCGCCAGCACCTTTGGGGACACCGGGGAGCTGTTTTTT.

V is TRBV5-4 and J is TRBJ2-1; 7 bases are shared with TRBD2. The V and J ends lost 4 bases and 4 bases, in that order; junction bases with no gene match: 11. CDR1 is SGHNT and CDR2 is YYREEE in the germline V gene (reference sequence). The CDR3 is 16 amino acids. The CDR3 here is CASSGGGADKYNEQFF. CDR3 coding DNA: TGTGCCAGCAGCGGGGGGGGTGCCGACAAATACAATGAGCAGTTCTTC.

The CDR3 bases are TGCGCCAGCAGCAACACTCCGGGTTACTACAATGAGCAGTTCTTC. Amino acids: CASSNTPGYYNEQFF. This sequence joins TRBV5-1 and TRBJ2-1; D is unclear. V dropped 4 bases and J dropped 3 bases, with 14 bases sitting between them. This CDR3 comprises 15 residues. The germline V gene encodes CDR1 SGHRS and CDR2 YFSETQ.